The T cell receptor (beta chain) under discussion was sequenced for a study of TIL therapy for anti-PD-1-resistant metastatic lung cancer. About this clone: At one end the junction does not follow the germline gene, possibly because of a read error.

This was the immunoSEQ v3 assay. Sequenced by immunoSEQ multiplex PCR; TCRdb stores in-frame clones only, minus some. The repertoire includes about 36,000 clones, less than 75% of them detected once, and approximately 5.3% sits in the top ten. The time point here: pre-treatment sample, taken before nivolumab and TIL therapy. Enrollment ran from 2017 to early 2020. The length of the CDR3 is 15 residues. The germline CDR1 and CDR2 sequences are SSHAT and FNYEAQ (reference sequence). The starting material was blood, obtained at baseline. The origin of this receptor is a person aged 25 to 80 with non-small cell lung cancer. This chain uses TRBV7-7 with TRBJ2-3, with 7 bases matching TRBD1. The CDR3 nucleotides read TGTGCTAGCAGCCCGGGACAGCAGAGCACAGATACGCAGTATTTT. Translated: CASSPGQQSTDTQYF. The complete variable domain, with remaining parts taken from reference TRBV7-7 and TRBJ2-3, reads GAGVSQSPRYKVTKRGQDVTLRCDPISSHATLYWYQQALGQGPEFLTYFNYEAQPDKSGLPSDRFSAERPEGSISTLTIQRTEQRDSAMYRCASSPGQQSTDTQYFGPGTRLTVL.